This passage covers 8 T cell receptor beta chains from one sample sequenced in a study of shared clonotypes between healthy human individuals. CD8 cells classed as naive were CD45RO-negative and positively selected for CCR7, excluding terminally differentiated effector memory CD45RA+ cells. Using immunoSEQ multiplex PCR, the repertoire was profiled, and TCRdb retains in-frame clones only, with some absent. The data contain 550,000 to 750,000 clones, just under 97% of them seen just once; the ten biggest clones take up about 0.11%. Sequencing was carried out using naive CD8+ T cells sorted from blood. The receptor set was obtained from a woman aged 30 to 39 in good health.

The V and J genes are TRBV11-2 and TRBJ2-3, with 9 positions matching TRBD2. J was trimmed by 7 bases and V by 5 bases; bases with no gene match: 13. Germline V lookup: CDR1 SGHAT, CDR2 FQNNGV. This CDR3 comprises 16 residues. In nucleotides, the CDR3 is TGTGCCAGCAGCCCCCCATTGGGACTAGCTCTGAATACGCAGTATTTT. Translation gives CASSPPLGLALNTQYF.

DNA of the CDR3: TGTGCCATCAGTGAGTCACGGGGCAGAATCTACGAGCAGTACTTC. It translates to CAISESRGRIYEQYF. The chain has TRBV10-3 and TRBJ2-7; D is tentatively TRBD1 or TRBD2 (5 bases each). The V gene's germline CDR1 is ENHRY and CDR2 SYGVKD. The CDR3 runs to 15 residues. The V end was cut by 0 bases, the J end by 3 bases, with 12 bases between.

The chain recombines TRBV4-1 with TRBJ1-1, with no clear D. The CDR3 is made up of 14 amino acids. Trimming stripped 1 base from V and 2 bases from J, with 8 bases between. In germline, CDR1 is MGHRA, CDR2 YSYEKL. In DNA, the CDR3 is TGCGCCAGCAGCCAAGGTTCGTCAAACACTGAAGCTTTCTTT. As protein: CASSQGSSNTEAFF.

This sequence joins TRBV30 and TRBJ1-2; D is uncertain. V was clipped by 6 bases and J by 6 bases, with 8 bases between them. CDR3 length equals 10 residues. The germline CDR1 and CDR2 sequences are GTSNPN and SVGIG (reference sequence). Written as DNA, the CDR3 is TGTGCCTGCTCATTGGATGGCTACACCTTC. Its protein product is CACSLDGYTF.

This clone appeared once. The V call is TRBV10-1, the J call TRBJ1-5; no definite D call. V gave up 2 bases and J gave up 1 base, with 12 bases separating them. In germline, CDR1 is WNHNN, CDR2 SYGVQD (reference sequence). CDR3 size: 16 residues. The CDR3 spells CASSERVHPSNQPQHF. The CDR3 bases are TGCGCCAGCAGTGAGAGGGTTCACCCGAGCAATCAGCCCCAGCATTTT.

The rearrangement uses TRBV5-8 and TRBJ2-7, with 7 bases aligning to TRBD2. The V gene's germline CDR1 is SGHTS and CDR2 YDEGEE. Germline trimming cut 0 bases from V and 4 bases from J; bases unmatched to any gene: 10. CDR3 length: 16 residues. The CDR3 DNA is TGTGCCAGCAGCTTGGGGAGGAGGGAGGGCCTTTACGAGCAGTACTTC. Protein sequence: CASSLGRREGLYEQYF.

CDR3: CASSPNAGQVYEQYF. In DNA, the CDR3 is TGTGCCAGCAGCCCCAACGCGGGACAGGTCTACGAGCAGTACTTC. This chain connects TRBV9 to TRBJ2-5; 8 nucleotides align to TRBD1. The end of the DNA is better explained by TRBJ2-7, so the J call may be wrong. This CDR3 has 15 amino acids. The V gene's germline CDR1 is SGDLS and CDR2 YYNGEE.

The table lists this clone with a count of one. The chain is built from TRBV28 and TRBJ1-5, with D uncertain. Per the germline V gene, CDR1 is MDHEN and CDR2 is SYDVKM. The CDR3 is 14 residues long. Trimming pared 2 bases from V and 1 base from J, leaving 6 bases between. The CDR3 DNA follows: TGTGCCAGCAGTTTAACGAAAAGCAATCAGCCCCAGCATTTT. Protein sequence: CASSLTKSNQPQHF.